This T cell receptor (beta chain) originates from a study of blood T cell repertoires in COVID-19. Study as a whole: PBMCs, B-cell-depleted T cells, or T cells provided the cDNA or gDNA that made up the material.

Participant-reported clinical history was the basis for cohort assignment. For recovered donors of Cohort 3, there were two negative PCRs, clearance, or symptom resolution. The CDR3 covers 14 residues. The V and J ends lost 2 bases and 1 base respectively, with 8 bases between them. Germline values: CDR1 MNHEY, CDR2 SMNVEV (reference sequence). How the authors handled the data: Nucleated cell counts were estimated from reference gene primer amplification. Sequencing was performed with immunoSEQ multiplex PCR; in TCRdb, only in-frame clones are kept and a portion is missing. That table gives V, J and clone size, and the DNA gave D and trimming. The repertoire holds a few hundred thousand clones, with about 90% as singletons.

The chain is built from TRBV27 and TRBJ1-1, with D tentatively TRBD1 (6 bases). The source of this sequence is a man aged 18 to 35 who had recovered from COVID-19. Sequencing was done on a sample of PBMCs or T cells enriched from blood (not recorded which). CDR3 loop: CASSLNRANTEAFF. Written as DNA, the CDR3 is TGTGCCAGCAGTTTAAACAGGGCGAACACTGAAGCTTTCTTT.